The next 24 T cell receptor beta chains were all read from a single sample in a study of blood T cells in healthy people across ages. Through a sample-barcoded 5' primer and a J-beta primer mix, a second PCR was run for about 6 to 12 cycles. TCRdb redid the calling of the 5' RACE reads with MiXCR, one entry per CDR3 protein. The sample consists of about 1.4 million distinct CDR3 sequences, around 55% of them appearing once. Source material: blood. The receptors derive from a man aged 18-30 years in good health.

This chain's CDR3 is CASMRGILAANEQFF. The CDR3 DNA follows: TGTGCCAGCATGAGGGGGATACTAGCGGCCAATGAGCAGTTCTTC. The chain recombines TRBV2 with TRBJ2-1; 8 bases are a match to TRBD2. Germline V gives CDR1 SNHLY, CDR2 FYNNEI. V lost 7 bases and J lost 6; bases outside the gene matches: 11. The CDR3 has 15 amino acids.

V gene TRBV20-1 combines with J gene TRBJ2-1; D may match TRBD1 or TRBD2 (8 bases each). The CDR3 totals 16 residues. In germline, CDR1 is DFQATT, CDR2 SNEGSKA (reference sequence). Trimming took off 5 bases at V and 2 bases at J, with 19 bases between the two ends. The CDR3 DNA is TGCAGTGCTCGCAGGGGGCCAGCGGGAGCCTACAATGAGCAGTTCTTC. As protein: CSARRGPAGAYNEQFF.

Of note for this clonotype: Sequence at one end of the junction differs from germline and may be a read error. The chain links TRBV20-1 to TRBJ2-5; 7 positions match TRBD1. Germline V gene lookup returns CDR1 DFQATT and CDR2 SNEGSKA (reference sequence). This CDR3 is built from 15 residues. In DNA, the CDR3 is TGCAGCGCTAGGTCGCTGACAGGGAGTAGAGAGACCCAGTACTTC. The encoded protein is CSARSLTGSRETQYF.

The rearrangement links TRBV6-5 to TRBJ2-1, with 12 bases fitting TRBD2. In germline, CDR1 is MNHEY, CDR2 SVGAGI. With V trimmed by 1 base and J by 3 bases, 7 bases remained unmatched. The CDR3 is made up of 18 amino acids. For the CDR3, the DNA is TGTGCCAGCAGTTACTTGGCAAGACTAGCGGGAGTCTACAATGAGCAGTTCTTC. Its protein product is CASSYLARLAGVYNEQFF.

The chain is built from TRBV12-3 or TRBV12-4 and TRBJ2-7; 11 nucleotides match TRBD1. The J segment lost 0 bases and the V segment lost 5 bases, leaving 3 bases of the junction unmatched. The CDR3 runs 15 residues. The DNA for the CDR3 is TGTGCCAGCAGTGGGACAGGGGGAAACTCCTACGAGCAGTACTTC. Amino acid sequence: CASSGTGGNSYEQYF.

This chain connects TRBV27 to TRBJ1-5, with D unclear. V shed 11 bases and J shed 0 bases, with 17 bases lying between them. This CDR3 is built from 15 residues. CDR1 MNHEY and CDR2 SMNVEV come from the germline V gene (reference sequence). The CDR3 is CARIKTCYSNQPQHF. Here the CDR3 DNA reads TGTGCCCGGATCAAGACCTGTTATAGCAATCAGCCCCAGCATTTT.

A single count supports this clonotype. V is TRBV4-1 and J is TRBJ1-5, with D perhaps TRBD1 (5 bases). This CDR3 has 15 amino acids. Deletions cut 0 bases from V and 5 bases from J, with 11 bases between. Germline V gene data show CDR1 as MGHRA and CDR2 as YSYEKL. The chain's CDR3 is CASSQDKGNHQPQHF. The DNA for the CDR3 is TGCGCCAGCAGCCAAGACAAGGGGAACCATCAGCCCCAGCATTTT.

This clonotype occurred a few times. This rearrangement joins TRBV6-6 to TRBJ2-5; no reliable D call. The J call is uncertain, as TRBJ2-7 better fits the DNA end. The CDR3 has 13 residues. Germline loops: CDR1 MNHNY, CDR2 SVGAGI (reference sequence). The CDR3 loop is CASSYSQYYEQYF. CDR3 nucleotide sequence: TGTGCCAGCAGTTACTCTCAATACTACGAGCAGTACTTC.

This rearrangement joins TRBV24-1 to TRBJ2-3; TRBD1 agrees at 10 bases. This CDR3 region has 15 residues. Germline V gives CDR1 KGHDR, CDR2 SFDVKD. J was trimmed by 3 bases and V by 9 bases; bases with no gene match: 8. The DNA of the CDR3 is TGTGCCACCGGCCCCGGGACAGGGGTAACAGATACGCAGTATTTT. Translating gives CATGPGTGVTDTQYF.

The chain combines TRBV2 with TRBJ2-1; 7 nucleotides align to TRBD2. The V gene's germline CDR1 is SNHLY and CDR2 FYNNEI. The CDR3 length is 14 residues. Trimming removed 4 bases from V and 9 bases from J; junction bases left unmatched: 9. The CDR3 DNA is TGTGCCAGCAGTGGGACTAGGCAGTACGGTGAGCAGTTCTTC. Protein: CASSGTRQYGEQFF.

J is TRBJ2-7 and V is TRBV5-1; maybe TRBD1 (6 bases). V shed 5 bases and J shed 3 bases, with 12 bases lying between them. Germline CDR1 SGHRS, CDR2 YFSETQ. This CDR3 is built from 13 residues. The CDR3 loop is CASRDWDNYEQYF. In nucleotides, the CDR3 is TGCGCCAGCAGGGACTGGGACAACTACGAGCAGTACTTC.

For the CDR3, the DNA is TGTGCCAGCAGTCCAGGACAGGATCCTAGTTGGCAAGAGACCCAGTACTTC. Amino acids: CASSPGQDPSWQETQYF. The genes are TRBV2 and TRBJ2-5; 7 nucleotides match TRBD1. V gave up 5 bases and J gave up 2 bases; unmatched junction bases: 14. The CDR3 is made up of 17 amino acids. CDR1 and CDR2 (germline): SNHLY, FYNNEI. Complete variable domain (other parts from reference TRBV2 and TRBJ2-5): EPEVTQTPSHQVTQMGQEVILRCVPISNHLYFYWYRQILGQKVEFLVSFYNNEISEKSEIFDDQFSVERPDGSNFTLKIRSTKLEDSAMYFCASSPGQDPSWQETQYFGPGTRLLVL.

This clonotype was picked up a small number of times. The genes are TRBV5-5 and TRBJ1-2, with unresolved D. The CDR3 is made up of 13 amino acids. Trimming shortened V by 4 bases and J by 5 bases, and 12 bases separated the two germline ends. Germline-derived CDR1 and CDR2 are SGHKS and YYEKEE (reference sequence). The CDR3 loop reads CASSPGSVYGYTF. CDR3 DNA sequence: TGTGCCAGCAGCCCCGGGTCCGTTTATGGCTACACCTTC.

The chain recombines TRBV6-6 with TRBJ2-3; possible D gene TRBD2, 6 bases. CDR3 length equals 13 residues. Germline V CDR1 and CDR2: MNHNY, SVGAGI (reference sequence). V was clipped by 2 bases and J by 6 bases, with 9 bases between them. Here the CDR3 reads CASSYRGTDTQYF. CDR3 nucleotide sequence: TGTGCCAGCAGTTACCGCGGGACCGATACGCAGTATTTT.

V and J are TRBV20-1 and TRBJ2-7; TRBD2 aligns across 9 bases. The CDR3 runs 14 residues. J gave up 5 bases and V 0 bases, and 5 bases lay outside the gene matches. Germline V gives CDR1 DFQATT, CDR2 SNEGSKA (reference sequence). The CDR3 here is CSARELAGHDEQYF. In DNA form, the CDR3 reads TGCAGTGCTAGAGAGCTAGCGGGACATGACGAGCAGTACTTC.

The chain has TRBV6-5 and TRBJ1-2, with D possibly TRBD1 on 5 matching bases. Germline values: CDR1 MNHEY, CDR2 SVGAGI. The CDR3 spans 15 residues. Trimming took 2 bases from V and 5 from J, leaving 15 bases between them. CDR3 nucleotides: TGTGCCAGCAGTTACGGGGCCGTACTCGAGTATGGCTACACCTTC. It is translated as CASSYGAVLEYGYTF.

The V call is TRBV4-1, the J call TRBJ2-7, with 9 nucleotides matching TRBD1. From germline, CDR1 is MGHRA and CDR2 YSYEKL. V lost 5 bases to trimming and J lost 1 base; unmatched junction nucleotides: 9. This CDR3 region has 16 residues. CDR3 in amino acids: CASSTTLDRGSYEQYF. Written as DNA, the CDR3 is TGCGCCAGCAGCACTACCCTGGACAGGGGTTCCTACGAGCAGTACTTC.

This chain links TRBV4-2 with TRBJ1-1, with 8 bases that match TRBD1. CDR1 is LGHNA, CDR2 YNFKEQ, per germline. The junction had 13 bases not matched to a gene; V was cut back by 7 bases and J by 3 bases. The CDR3 is 16 residues long. CDR3 region: CASTSDYRGSDTEAFF. The CDR3 coding sequence is TGTGCCAGCACCTCAGATTACAGGGGGTCGGACACTGAAGCTTTCTTT.

V usage is TRBV5-6 and J usage is TRBJ2-7, with TRBD2 matching over 7 bases. V gave up 3 bases and J gave up 6 bases; unmatched junction bases: 6. Germline assignment: CDR1 SGHDT and CDR2 YYEEEE. The CDR3 is 13 residues long. The CDR3 bases are TGTGCCAGCAGCTGGGATACTAGCGTCGAGCAGTACTTC. It encodes CASSWDTSVEQYF.

The chain couples TRBV10-2 to TRBJ2-1; TRBD2 agrees at 7 bases. Germline lookup yields CDR1 WSHSY and CDR2 SAAADI. V gave up 1 base and J gave up 6 bases; unmatched junction bases: 3. The CDR3 is 14 amino acids. CDR3 nucleotides: TGCGCCAGCAGTGAGTGGACTAGACCCAATGAGCAGTTCTTC. Protein product: CASSEWTRPNEQFF.

The chain couples TRBV6-1 to TRBJ1-1; D is ambiguous. CDR1 MNHNS and CDR2 SASEGT come from the germline V gene. The CDR3 is 14 residues long. V was trimmed by 2 bases and J by 3 bases, leaving 10 bases between them. The CDR3 nucleotides are TGTGCCAGCAGTGAAAGTTGGAGGGACACTGAAGCTTTCTTT. This sequence encodes CASSESWRDTEAFF.

There are many counts of this clonotype. The CDR3 bases are TGTGCCTCTGGACAGGTCAATCCAAGGAGCTATGGCTACACCTTC. It specifies CASGQVNPRSYGYTF. This chain joins TRBV6-2 or TRBV6-3 and TRBJ1-2, with 7 bases lining up with TRBD1. CDR3 size: 15 residues. J gave up 4 bases and V 11 bases, and 16 bases lay outside the gene matches. Germline V gives CDR1 MNHEY, CDR2 SVGEGT.

CDR3 DNA: TGTGCCAGCATCGGCTACTATGGCTACACCTTC. It translates to CASIGYYGYTF. The chain joins TRBV7-2 to TRBJ1-2; no definite D call. From germline, CDR1 is SGHTA and CDR2 FQGNSA. This CDR3 has 11 amino acids. V shed 7 bases and J shed 3 bases, with 6 bases lying between them.

This clonotype was observed a few times. This chain links TRBV29-1 with TRBJ2-1, with D tentatively TRBD2 (5 bases). Germline V gene lookup returns CDR1 SQVTM and CDR2 ANQGSEA. The CDR3 runs to 14 residues. Trimming cost V 1 base and J 6 bases, with 13 bases left between them. CDR3 coding DNA: TGCAGCGTTGAAGGGGTGATGAGGGCCAATGAGCAGTTCTTC. Encoded protein: CSVEGVMRANEQFF.